The sequence of this TCR beta chain was determined in a study of tissue T cells after allogeneic stem cell transplantation. Study-level points and caveats: Tissue-detected TCR repertoire was only partly captured by blood and spleen T cells. Some tissue clones might be persisting host cells; their alloreactivity or antigen specificity was not determined.

The trim removed 4 bases at V and 10 bases at J, leaving 16 bases unmatched. Germline V gives CDR1 SGHRS, CDR2 YFSETQ. The CDR3 is 16 amino acids. Adult allogeneic hematopoietic cell transplant recipients with steroid-refractory graft-versus-host disease were prospectively enrolled for research autopsy. Note on this clone: Its specificity is not known.

Sequenced by immunoSEQ multiplex PCR; TCRdb stores in-frame clones only, minus some. This sample yields thousands of clones, of which about 59% are seen a single time; around 16% belongs to the top ten. This chain uses TRBV5-1 with TRBJ2-3, with 9 bases identical to TRBD1. This sequence originates from a male patient at least 60 years old with steroid-refractory graft-versus-host disease after an allogeneic stem cell transplant. The T cells may come from the graft donor. This specimen consisted of ascending colon tissue, obtained at autopsy. This CDR3 reads CASSDTGTGTYGAQYF. CDR3 bases: TGCGCCAGCAGCGATACCGGGACAGGGACTTACGGTGCGCAGTATTTT.